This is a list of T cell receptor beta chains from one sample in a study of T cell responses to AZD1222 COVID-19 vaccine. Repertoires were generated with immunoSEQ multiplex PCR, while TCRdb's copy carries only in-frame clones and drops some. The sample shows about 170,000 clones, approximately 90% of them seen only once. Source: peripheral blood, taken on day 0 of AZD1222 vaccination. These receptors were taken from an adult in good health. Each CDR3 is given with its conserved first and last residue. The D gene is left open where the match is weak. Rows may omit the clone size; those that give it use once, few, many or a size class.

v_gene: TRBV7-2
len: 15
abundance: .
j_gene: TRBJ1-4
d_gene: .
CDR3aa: CASSRNAAKDEKLFF
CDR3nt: TGTGCCAGCAGCCGGAATGCTGCGAAGGATGAAAAACTGTTTTTT

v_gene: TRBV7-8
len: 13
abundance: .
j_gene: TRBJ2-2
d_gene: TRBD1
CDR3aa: CASSRQGVGELFF
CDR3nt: TGTGCCAGCAGTCGACAGGGTGTCGGGGAGCTGTTTTTT

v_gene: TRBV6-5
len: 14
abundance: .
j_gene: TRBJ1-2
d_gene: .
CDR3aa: CASSRAAGLYGYTF
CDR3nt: TGTGCCAGCAGCCGGGCGGCAGGGCTTTATGGCTACACCTTC

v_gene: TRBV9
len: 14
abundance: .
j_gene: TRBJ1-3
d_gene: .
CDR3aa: CASSSTGYGYTIYF
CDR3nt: TGTGCCAGCAGCTCCACAGGGTACGGCTACACCATATATTTT

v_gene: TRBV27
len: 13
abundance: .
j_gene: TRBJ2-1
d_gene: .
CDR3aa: CVSIGQGTDEQFF
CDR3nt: TGTGTCAGCATAGGGCAGGGGACGGACGAGCAGTTCTTC

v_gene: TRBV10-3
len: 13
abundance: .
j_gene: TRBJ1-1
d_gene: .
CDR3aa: CAITEGGKPEAFF
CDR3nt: TGTGCCATCACCGAAGGTGGTAAACCTGAAGCTTTCTTT

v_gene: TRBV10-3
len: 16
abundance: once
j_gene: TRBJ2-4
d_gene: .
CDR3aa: CAISVKIGLAKNIQYF
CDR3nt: TGTGCCATCAGTGTAAAGATAGGTCTAGCCAAAAACATTCAGTACTTC

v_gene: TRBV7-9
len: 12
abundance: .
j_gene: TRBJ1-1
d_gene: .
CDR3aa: CAGAAGDAEAFF
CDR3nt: TGTGCCGGCGCGGCGGGGGACGCTGAAGCTTTCTTT

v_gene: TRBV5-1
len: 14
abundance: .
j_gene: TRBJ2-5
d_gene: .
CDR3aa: CASSSSAGPETQYF
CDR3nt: TGCGCCAGCAGCTCGTCAGCAGGGCCGGAGACCCAGTACTTC

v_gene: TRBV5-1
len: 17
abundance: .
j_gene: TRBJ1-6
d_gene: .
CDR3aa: CASSFGREGTYNSPLHF
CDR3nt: TGCGCCAGCAGCTTTGGCAGGGAAGGGACCTATAATTCACCCCTCCACTTT

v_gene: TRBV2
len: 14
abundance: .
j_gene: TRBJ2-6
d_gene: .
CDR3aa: CASSGTSGANVLTF
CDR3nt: TGTGCCAGCAGCGGGACATCTGGGGCCAACGTCCTGACTTTC

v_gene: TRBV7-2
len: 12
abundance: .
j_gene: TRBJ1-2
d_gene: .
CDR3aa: CASSFDRYGYTF
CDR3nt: TGTGCCAGCAGCTTCGACCGCTATGGCTACACCTTC